This T cell receptor beta chain was profiled in a study of CD8 T cells in ankylosing spondylitis. With regard to this clonotype: What it binds is unknown.

Study observations and caveats: Characteristic, it appeared, of ankylosing spondylitis blood was a TCR beta motif of about eight highly homologous variants.

MiXCR was run by TCRdb on the 5' RACE reads, yielding one entry per CDR3 protein. The repertoire consists of fewer than 200,000 distinct CDR3 sequences, with around a sixth occurring once and the leading ten covering around 4.7%. V dropped 6 bases and J dropped 0 bases, with 11 bases sitting between them. CDR1 SQVTM and CDR2 ANQGSEA come from the germline V gene. This CDR3 is 13 amino acids long. The chain couples TRBV29-1 to TRBJ2-5; a weak D match, TRBD1 (6 bases). Sequenced sample: blood, either unsorted or a sorted T cell fraction (not recorded which). This TCR derives from a male donor under 30 with ankylosing spondylitis or in good health (not recorded which). The CDR3 DNA sequence: TGCAGCGTGGCCGGGACACACCAAGAGACCCAGTACTTC. Its translation is CSVAGTHQETQYF.